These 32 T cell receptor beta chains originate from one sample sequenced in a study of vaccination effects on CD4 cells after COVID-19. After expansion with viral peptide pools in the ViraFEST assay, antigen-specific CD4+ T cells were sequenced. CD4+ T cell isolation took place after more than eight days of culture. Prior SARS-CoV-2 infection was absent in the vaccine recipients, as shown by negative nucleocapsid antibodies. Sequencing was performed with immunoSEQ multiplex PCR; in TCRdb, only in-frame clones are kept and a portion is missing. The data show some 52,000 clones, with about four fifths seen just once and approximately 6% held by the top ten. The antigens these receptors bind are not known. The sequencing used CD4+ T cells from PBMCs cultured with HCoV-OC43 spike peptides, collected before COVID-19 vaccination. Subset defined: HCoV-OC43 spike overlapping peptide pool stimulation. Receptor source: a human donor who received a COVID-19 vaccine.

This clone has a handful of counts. The CDR3 DNA sequence: TGTGCCATCAGTGCCGCGGACAGGGGGCTAGGGGATGGCTACACCTTC. This translates into CAISAADRGLGDGYTF. The rearrangement links TRBV10-3 to TRBJ1-2, with 11 bases identical to TRBD1. Germline values: CDR1 ENHRY, CDR2 SYGVKD. This CDR3 contains 16 residues. J gave up 6 bases and V 4 bases, and 10 bases lay outside the gene matches.

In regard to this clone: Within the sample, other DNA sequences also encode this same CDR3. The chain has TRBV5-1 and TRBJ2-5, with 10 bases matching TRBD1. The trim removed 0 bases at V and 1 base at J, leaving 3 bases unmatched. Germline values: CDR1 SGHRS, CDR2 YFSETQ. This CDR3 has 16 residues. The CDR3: CASSLGTGGAQETQYF. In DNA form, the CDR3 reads TGCGCCAGCAGCTTGGGGACAGGGGGTGCCCAAGAGACCCAGTACTTC.

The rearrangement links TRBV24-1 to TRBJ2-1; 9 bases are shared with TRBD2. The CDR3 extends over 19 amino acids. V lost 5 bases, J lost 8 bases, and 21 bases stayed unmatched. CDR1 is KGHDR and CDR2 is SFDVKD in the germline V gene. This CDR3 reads CATSGRLRAGGLPIDEQFF. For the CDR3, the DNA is TGTGCCACCAGTGGTCGGCTCCGCGCGGGGGGGCTACCGATTGATGAGCAGTTCTTC.

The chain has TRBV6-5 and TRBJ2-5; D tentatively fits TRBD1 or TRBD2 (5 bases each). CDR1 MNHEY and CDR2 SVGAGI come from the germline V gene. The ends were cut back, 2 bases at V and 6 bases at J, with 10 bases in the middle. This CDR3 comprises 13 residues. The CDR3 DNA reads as TGTGCCAGCAGTTACGAGGGGAGTAAGACCCAGTACTTC. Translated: CASSYEGSKTQYF.

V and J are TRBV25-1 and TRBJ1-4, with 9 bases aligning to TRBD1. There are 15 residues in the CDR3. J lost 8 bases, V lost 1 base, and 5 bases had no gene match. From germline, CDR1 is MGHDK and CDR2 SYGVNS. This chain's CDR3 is CASSELRTGEEKLFF. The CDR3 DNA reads TGTGCCAGCAGTGAATTAAGGACAGGGGAGGAAAAACTGTTTTTT.

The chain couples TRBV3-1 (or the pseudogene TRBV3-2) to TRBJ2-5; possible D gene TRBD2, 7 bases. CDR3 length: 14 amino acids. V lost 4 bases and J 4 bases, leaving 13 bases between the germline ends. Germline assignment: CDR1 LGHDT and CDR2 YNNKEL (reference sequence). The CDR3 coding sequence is TGTGCCAGCAGCCGGAAGGGGGGGGGAGAGACCCAGTACTTC. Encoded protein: CASSRKGGGETQYF.

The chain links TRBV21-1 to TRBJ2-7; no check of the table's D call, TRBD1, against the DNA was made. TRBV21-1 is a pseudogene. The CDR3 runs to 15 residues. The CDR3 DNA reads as TGTGCCAGCAGCAAAGGCACAGGGCAACCCCACGAGCAGTACGTC. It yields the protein CASSKGTGQPHEQYV.

In DNA, the CDR3 is TGTGCCAGCAGCTGGGGCGGGAACAATCAGCCCCAGCATTTT. As protein: CASSWGGNNQPQHF. The V call is TRBV7-9, the J call TRBJ1-5; perhaps TRBD1 as D (5 bases). Germline V gene lookup returns CDR1 SEHNR and CDR2 FQNEAQ (reference sequence). V was pared by 4 bases and J by 3 bases, with 10 bases between. This CDR3 comprises 14 residues.

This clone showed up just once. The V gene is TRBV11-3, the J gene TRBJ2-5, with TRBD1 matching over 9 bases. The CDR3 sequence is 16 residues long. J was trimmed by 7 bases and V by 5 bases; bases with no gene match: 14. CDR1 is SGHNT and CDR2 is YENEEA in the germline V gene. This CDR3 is CASSPSGQGIIGTQYF. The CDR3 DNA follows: TGTGCCAGCAGCCCGTCGGGACAGGGAATTATAGGGACCCAGTACTTC.

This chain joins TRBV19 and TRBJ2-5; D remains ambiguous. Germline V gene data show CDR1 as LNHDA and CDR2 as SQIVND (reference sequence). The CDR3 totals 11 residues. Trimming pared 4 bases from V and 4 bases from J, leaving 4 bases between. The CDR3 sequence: CASSSTETQYF. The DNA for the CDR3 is TGTGCCAGTAGTAGTACAGAGACCCAGTACTTC.

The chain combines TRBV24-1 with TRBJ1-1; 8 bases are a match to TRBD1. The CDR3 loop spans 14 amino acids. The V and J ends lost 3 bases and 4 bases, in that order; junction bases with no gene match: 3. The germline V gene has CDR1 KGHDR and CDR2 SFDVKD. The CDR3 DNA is TGTGCCACCAGTGATCCCAGGGGGCCCACTGAAGCTTTCTTT. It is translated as CATSDPRGPTEAFF.

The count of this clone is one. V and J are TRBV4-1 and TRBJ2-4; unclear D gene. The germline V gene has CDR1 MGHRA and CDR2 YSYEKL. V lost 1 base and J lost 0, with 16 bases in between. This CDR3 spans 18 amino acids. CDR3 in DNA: TGCGCCAGCAGCCAAGTCTTGGTAAAGACCGTAGCCAAAAACATTCAGTACTTC. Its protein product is CASSQVLVKTVAKNIQYF.

The DNA of the CDR3 is TGTGCCAGCAGATCCGGGACAGGGGGCAGGGGTGGCTACACCTTC. This codes for CASRSGTGGRGGYTF. The chain has TRBV6-4 and TRBJ1-2, with 12 nucleotides matching TRBD1. V gave up 6 bases and J gave up 7 bases; unmatched junction bases: 9. CDR1 and CDR2 from the germline V gene are MRHNA and SNTAGT. The length of the CDR3 is 15 residues.

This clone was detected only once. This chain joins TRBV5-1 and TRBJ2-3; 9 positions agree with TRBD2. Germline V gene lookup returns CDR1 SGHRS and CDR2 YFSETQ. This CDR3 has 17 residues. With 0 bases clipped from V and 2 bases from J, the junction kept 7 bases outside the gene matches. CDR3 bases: TGCGCCAGCAGCTTGGGGCGATTAGCGGGGGCCACAGATACGCAGTATTTT. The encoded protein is CASSLGRLAGATDTQYF.

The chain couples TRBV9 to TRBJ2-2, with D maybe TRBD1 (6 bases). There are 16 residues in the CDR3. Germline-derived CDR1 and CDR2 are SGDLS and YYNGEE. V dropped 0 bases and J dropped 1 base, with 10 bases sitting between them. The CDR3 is CASSVAGAVNTGELFF. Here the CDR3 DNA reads TGTGCCAGCAGCGTAGCAGGGGCTGTGAACACCGGGGAGCTGTTTTTT.

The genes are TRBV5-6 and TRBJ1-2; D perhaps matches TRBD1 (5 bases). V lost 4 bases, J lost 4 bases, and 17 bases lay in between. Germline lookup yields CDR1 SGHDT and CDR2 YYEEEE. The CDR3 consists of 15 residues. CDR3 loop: CASSVRVLGVYGYTF. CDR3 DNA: TGTGCCAGCAGCGTAAGGGTATTAGGGGTCTATGGCTACACCTTC.

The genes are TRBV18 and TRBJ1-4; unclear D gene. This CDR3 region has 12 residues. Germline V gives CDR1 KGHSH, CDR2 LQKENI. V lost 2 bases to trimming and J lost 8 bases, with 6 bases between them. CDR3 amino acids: CASSPSREKLFF. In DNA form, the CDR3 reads TGTGCCAGCTCACCAAGCCGGGAAAAACTGTTTTTT.

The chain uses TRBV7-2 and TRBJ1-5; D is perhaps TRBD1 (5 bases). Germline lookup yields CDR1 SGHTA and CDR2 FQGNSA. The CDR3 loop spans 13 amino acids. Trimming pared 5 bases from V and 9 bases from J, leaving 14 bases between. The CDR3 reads CASSLGGSWPQHF. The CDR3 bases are TGTGCCAGCAGCCTCGGGGGGTCGTGGCCCCAGCATTTT.

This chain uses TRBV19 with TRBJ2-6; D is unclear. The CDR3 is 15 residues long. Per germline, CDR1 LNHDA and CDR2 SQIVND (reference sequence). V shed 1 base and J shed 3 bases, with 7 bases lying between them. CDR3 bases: TGTGCCAGTAGTATAGGGCCGGGTGGGGCCAACGTCCTGACTTTC. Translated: CASSIGPGGANVLTF.

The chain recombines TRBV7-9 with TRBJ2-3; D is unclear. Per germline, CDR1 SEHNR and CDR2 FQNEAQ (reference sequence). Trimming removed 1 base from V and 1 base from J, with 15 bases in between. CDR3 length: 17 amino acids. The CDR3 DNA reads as TGTGCCAGCAGCTTAGGGGATTTCGGTGGGGGCACAGATACGCAGTATTTT. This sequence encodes CASSLGDFGGGTDTQYF.

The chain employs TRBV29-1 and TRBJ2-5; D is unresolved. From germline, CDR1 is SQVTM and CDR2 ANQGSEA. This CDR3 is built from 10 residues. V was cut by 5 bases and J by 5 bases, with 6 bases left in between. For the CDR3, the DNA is TGCAGCGTTAACCGGGAGACCCAGTACTTC. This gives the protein CSVNRETQYF.

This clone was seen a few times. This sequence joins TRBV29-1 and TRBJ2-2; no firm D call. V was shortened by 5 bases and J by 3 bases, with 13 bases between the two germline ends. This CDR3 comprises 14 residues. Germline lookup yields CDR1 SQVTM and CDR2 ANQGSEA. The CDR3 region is CSVLLTRDTGELFF. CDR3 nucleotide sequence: TGCAGCGTTCTTCTGACACGGGACACCGGGGAGCTGTTTTTT.

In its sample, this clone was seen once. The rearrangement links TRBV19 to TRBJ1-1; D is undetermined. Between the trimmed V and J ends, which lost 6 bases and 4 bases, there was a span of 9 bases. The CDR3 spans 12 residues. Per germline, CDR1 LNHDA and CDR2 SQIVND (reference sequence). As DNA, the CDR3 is TGTGCCAGTAGGGACGCGGGCACTGAAGCTTTCTTT. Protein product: CASRDAGTEAFF.

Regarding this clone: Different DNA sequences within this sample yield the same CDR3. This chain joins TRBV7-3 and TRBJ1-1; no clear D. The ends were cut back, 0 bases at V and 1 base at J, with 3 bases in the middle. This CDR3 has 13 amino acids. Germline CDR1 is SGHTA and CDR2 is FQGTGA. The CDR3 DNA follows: TGTGCCAGCAGCTTAACAGCGAACACTGAAGCTTTCTTT. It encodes CASSLTANTEAFF.

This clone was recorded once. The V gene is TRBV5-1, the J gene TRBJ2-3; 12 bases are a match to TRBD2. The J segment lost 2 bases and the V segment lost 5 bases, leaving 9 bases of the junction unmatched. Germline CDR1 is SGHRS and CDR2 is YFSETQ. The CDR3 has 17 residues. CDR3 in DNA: TGCGCCAGCAGGCCCGGACTAGCGGGAATAACCACAGATACGCAGTATTTT. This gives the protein CASRPGLAGITTDTQYF.

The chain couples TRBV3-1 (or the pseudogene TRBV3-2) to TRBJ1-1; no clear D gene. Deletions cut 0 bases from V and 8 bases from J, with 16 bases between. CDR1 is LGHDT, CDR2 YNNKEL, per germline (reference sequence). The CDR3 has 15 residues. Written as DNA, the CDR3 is TGTGCCAGCAGCCAAGAATTTGCTGGCGCGGCGGAAGCTTTCTTT. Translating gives CASSQEFAGAAEAFF.

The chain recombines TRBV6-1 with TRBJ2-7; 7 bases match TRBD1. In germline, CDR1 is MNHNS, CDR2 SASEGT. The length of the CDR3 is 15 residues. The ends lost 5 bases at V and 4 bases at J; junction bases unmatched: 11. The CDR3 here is CASSLADRVMYEQYV. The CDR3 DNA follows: TGTGCCAGCAGTCTTGCAGACAGGGTAATGTACGAGCAGTACGTC.

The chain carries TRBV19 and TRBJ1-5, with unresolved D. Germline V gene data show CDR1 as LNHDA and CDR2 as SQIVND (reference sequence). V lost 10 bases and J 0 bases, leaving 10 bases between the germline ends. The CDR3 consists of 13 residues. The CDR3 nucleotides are TGTGCCACGAAAAAGGGTAGCAATCAGCCCCAGCATTTT. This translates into CATKKGSNQPQHF.

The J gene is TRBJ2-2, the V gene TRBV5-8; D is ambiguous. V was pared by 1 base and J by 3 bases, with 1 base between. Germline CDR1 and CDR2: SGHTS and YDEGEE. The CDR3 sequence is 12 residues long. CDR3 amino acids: CASSLHTGELFF. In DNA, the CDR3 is TGTGCCAGCAGCTTGCACACCGGGGAGCTGTTTTTT.

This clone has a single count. The CDR3 nucleotides read TGTGCCAGCAGCGCCGGGACTAGCACCAATGAGCAGTTCTTC. Protein: CASSAGTSTNEQFF. This chain uses TRBV6-4 with TRBJ2-1; 9 bases are a match to TRBD2. The CDR3 length is 14 residues. V shed 6 bases and J 6 bases; nucleotides not matched to a gene: 6. Germline loops: CDR1 MRHNA, CDR2 SNTAGT.

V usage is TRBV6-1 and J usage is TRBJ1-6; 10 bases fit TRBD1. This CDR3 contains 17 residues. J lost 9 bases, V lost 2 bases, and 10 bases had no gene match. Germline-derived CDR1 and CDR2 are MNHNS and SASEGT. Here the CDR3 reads CASSEFPGTGEFSPLHF. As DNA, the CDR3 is TGTGCCAGCAGTGAATTTCCGGGGACAGGGGAGTTTTCACCCCTCCACTTT.

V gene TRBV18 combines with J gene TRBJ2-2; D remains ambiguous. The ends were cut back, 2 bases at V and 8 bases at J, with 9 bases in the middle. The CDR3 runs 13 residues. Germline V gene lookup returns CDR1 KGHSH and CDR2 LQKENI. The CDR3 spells CASSPIDPGELFF. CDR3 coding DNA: TGTGCCAGCTCACCAATTGACCCGGGGGAGCTGTTTTTT.